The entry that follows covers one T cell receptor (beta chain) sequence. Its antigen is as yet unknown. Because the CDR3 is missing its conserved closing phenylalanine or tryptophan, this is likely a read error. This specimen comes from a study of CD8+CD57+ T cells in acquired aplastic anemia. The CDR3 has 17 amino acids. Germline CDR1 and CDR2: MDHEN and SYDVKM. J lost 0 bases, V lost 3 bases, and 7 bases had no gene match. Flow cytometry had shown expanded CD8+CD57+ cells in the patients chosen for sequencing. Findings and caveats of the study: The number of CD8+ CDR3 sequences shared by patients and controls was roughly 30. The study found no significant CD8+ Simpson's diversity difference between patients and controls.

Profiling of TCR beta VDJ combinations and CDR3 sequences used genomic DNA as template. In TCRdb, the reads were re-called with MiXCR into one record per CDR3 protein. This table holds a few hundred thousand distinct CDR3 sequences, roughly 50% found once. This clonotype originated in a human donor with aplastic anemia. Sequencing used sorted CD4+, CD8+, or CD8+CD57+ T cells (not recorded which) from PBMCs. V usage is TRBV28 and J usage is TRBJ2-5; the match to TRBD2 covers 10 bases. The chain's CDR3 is CASSFRRTSGYQETQYL. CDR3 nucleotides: TGTGCCAGCAGTTTCCGGCGGACTAGCGGTTACCAAGAGACCCAGTACCTC.